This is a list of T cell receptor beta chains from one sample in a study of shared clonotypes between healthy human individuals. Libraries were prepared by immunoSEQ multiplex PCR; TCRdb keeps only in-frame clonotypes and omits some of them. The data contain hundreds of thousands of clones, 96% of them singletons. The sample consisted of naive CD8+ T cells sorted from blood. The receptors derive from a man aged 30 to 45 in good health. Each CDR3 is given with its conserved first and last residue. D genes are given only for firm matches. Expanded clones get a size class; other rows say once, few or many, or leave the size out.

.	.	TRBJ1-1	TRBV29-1	CSVEHDSKAEAFF	TGCAGCGTTGAACACGACTCAAAGGCTGAAGCTTTCTTT
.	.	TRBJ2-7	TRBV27	CASSLRASMSYEQYF	TGTGCCAGCAGTCTTAGGGCTAGCATGTCCTACGAGCAGTACTTC
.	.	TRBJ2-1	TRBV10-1	CASSESGGDAYNEQFF	TGCGCCAGCAGTGAGTCTGGGGGAGATGCCTACAATGAGCAGTTCTTC
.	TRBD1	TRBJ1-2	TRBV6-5	CASTPGQTNYGYTF	TGTGCCAGCACCCCGGGACAGACTAACTATGGCTACACCTTC
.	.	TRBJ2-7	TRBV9	CASSVGLEGAYEQYF	TGTGCCAGCAGCGTAGGACTAGAGGGGGCTTACGAGCAGTACTTC
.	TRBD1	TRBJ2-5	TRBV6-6	CASSPGQLETQYF	TGTGCCAGCAGTCCGGGACAGCTGGAGACCCAGTACTTC
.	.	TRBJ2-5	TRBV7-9	CASSLALSETQYF	TGTGCCAGCAGCTTGGCCCTATCGGAGACCCAGTACTTC
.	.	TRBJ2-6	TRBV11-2	CASRASGANVLTF	TGTGCCAGCAGGGCTTCTGGGGCCAACGTCCTGACTTTC
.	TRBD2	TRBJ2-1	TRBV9	CASSVALTSGTHNEQFF	TGTGCCAGCAGCGTAGCCCTGACTAGCGGGACCCACAATGAGCAGTTCTTC
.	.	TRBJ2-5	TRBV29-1	CSVVDTEETQYF	TGCAGCGTTGTTGATACTGAAGAGACCCAGTACTTC
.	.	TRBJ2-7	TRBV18	CASSPPALYEQYF	TGTGCCAGCTCACCACCGGCACTTTACGAGCAGTACTTC
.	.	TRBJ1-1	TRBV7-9	CASTPGLTRGEAFF	TGTGCCAGCACCCCGGGGTTAACTAGGGGTGAAGCTTTCTTT
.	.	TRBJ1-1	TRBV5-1	CASSFLKGSMNTEAFF	TGCGCCAGCAGCTTTCTGAAGGGTTCCATGAACACTGAAGCTTTCTTT
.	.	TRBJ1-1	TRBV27	CASRGALYTEAFF	TGTGCCAGCAGAGGGGCTTTGTACACTGAAGCTTTCTTT
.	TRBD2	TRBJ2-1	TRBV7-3	CASSPQASGGSNEQFF	TGTGCCAGCAGCCCCCAAGCTAGCGGGGGCAGCAATGAGCAGTTCTTC
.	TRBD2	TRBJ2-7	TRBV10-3	CAIQMGEGMGYEQYF	TGTGCCATTCAAATGGGGGAGGGGATGGGCTACGAGCAGTACTTC
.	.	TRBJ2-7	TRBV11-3	CASSSPQGGDEQYF	TGTGCCAGCAGCTCACCACAGGGAGGCGACGAGCAGTACTTC
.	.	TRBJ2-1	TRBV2	CEGGRDYLYNEQFF	TGTGAGGGGGGTCGTGACTACCTCTACAATGAGCAGTTCTTC
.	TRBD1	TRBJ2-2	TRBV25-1	CASSGQGSTGELFF	TGTGCCAGCAGTGGACAGGGGAGCACCGGGGAGCTGTTTTTT
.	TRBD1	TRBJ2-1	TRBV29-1	CSVEVAEDRGRAYNEQFF	TGCAGCGTTGAAGTTGCCGAGGACAGGGGTCGGGCCTACAATGAGCAGTTCTTC
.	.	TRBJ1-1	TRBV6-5	CASSYHNLGAGAEAFF	TGTGCCAGCAGTTACCATAACTTGGGGGCAGGCGCTGAAGCTTTCTTT
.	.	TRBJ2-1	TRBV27	CASSFIPGPYNEQFF	TGTGCCAGCAGTTTTATACCGGGACCCTACAATGAGCAGTTCTTC
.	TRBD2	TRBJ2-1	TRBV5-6	CASSQLAGVAYNEQFF	TGTGCCAGCAGCCAATTAGCGGGAGTGGCCTACAATGAGCAGTTCTTC
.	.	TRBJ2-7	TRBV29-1	CSVGAGVSYEQYF	TGCAGCGTTGGGGCAGGGGTCTCCTACGAGCAGTACTTC
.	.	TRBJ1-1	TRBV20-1	CSVGEYEAFF	TGCAGTGTCGGTGAATATGAAGCTTTCTTT
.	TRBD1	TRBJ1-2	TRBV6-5	CASSLDRGKGYTF	TGTGCCAGCAGCTTGGACAGGGGAAAGGGCTACACCTTC
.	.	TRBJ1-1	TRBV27	CASSSSAGAFF	TGTGCCAGCAGTTCGTCGGCCGGAGCTTTCTTT
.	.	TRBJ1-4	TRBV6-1	CASSERRGYEKLFF	TGTGCCAGCAGTGAGCGGCGAGGCTATGAAAAACTGTTTTTT
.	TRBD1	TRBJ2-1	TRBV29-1	CSVGTGSNEQFF	TGCAGCGTCGGGACAGGATCGAATGAGCAGTTCTTC
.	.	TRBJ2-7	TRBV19	CASSMGSLGVPYEQYF	TGTGCCAGTAGTATGGGAAGTCTGGGGGTCCCCTACGAGCAGTACTTC
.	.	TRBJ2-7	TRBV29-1	CSVVSTLAPAYEQYF	TGCAGCGTCGTCTCAACCCTAGCGCCCGCCTACGAGCAGTACTTC
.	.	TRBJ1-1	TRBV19	CASSFQGNTEAFF	TGTGCCAGTAGTTTTCAGGGGAACACTGAAGCTTTCTTT
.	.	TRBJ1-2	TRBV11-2	CASSLGQDGYTF	TGTGCCAGCAGCTTAGGACAGGATGGCTACACCTTC
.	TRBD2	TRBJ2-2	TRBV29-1	CSVESSGVETGELFF	TGCAGCGTTGAATCTAGCGGGGTGGAAACCGGGGAGCTGTTTTTT
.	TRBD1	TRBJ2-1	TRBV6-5	CAAQGAYNEQFF	TGTGCCGCTCAGGGGGCATACAATGAGCAGTTCTTC
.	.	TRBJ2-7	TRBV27	CASSSGKYEQYF	TGTGCCAGCAGTAGCGGTAAATACGAGCAGTACTTC
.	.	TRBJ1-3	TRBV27	CASWASSGNTIYF	TGTGCCAGCTGGGCCAGCTCTGGAAACACCATATATTTT
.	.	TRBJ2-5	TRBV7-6	CASRQDKNSQETQYF	TGTGCCAGCAGACAAGACAAGAACTCCCAAGAGACCCAGTACTTC
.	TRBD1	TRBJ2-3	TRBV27	CASSPAGTGFADTQYF	TGTGCCAGCAGTCCTGCCGGGACAGGGTTTGCAGATACGCAGTATTTT
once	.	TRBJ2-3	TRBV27	CASSFGRTSTDTQYF	TGTGCCAGCAGTTTCGGACGGACTAGCACAGATACGCAGTATTTT
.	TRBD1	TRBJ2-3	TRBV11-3	CASSLLGQGTDTQYF	TGTGCCAGCAGCTTACTGGGACAGGGAACAGATACGCAGTATTTT
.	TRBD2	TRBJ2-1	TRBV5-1	CASSGTTPNNEQFF	TGCGCCAGCAGTGGGACTACCCCTAACAATGAGCAGTTCTTC
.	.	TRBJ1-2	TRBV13	CASGRGNYGYTF	TGTGCCAGCGGGAGGGGGAACTATGGCTACACCTTC
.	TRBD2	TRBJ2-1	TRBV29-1	CSVEISGGEQFF	TGCAGCGTCGAAATCTCGGGGGGTGAGCAGTTCTTC
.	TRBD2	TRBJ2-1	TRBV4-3	CASSVRLASYNEQFF	TGCGCCAGCAGCGTCCGACTAGCATCCTACAATGAGCAGTTCTTC
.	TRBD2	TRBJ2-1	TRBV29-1	CSVEDGGRPSSYNEQFF	TGCAGCGTTGAAGACGGCGGGAGGCCGAGCTCCTACAATGAGCAGTTCTTC
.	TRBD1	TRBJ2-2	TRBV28	CASSPAGGITGELFF	TGTGCCAGCAGTCCCGCAGGGGGAATCACCGGGGAGCTGTTTTTT
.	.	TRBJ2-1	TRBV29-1	CSVEIGSYNEQFF	TGCAGCGTTGAAATCGGCTCCTACAATGAGCAGTTCTTC
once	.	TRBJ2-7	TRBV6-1	CASSEGVVIGEQYF	TGTGCCAGCAGTGAAGGGGTAGTGATTGGCGAGCAGTACTTC
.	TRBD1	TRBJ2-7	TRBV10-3	CATHPGQGKYEQYF	TGTGCCACCCACCCCGGACAGGGGAAATACGAGCAGTACTTC
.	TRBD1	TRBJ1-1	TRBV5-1	CASSGGQGTSTEAFF	TGCGCCAGCAGCGGCGGACAGGGGACGAGCACTGAAGCTTTCTTT
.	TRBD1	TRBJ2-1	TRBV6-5	CASRLQGASNEQFF	TGTGCCAGCAGACTGCAGGGGGCGTCCAATGAGCAGTTCTTC
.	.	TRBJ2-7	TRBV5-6	CASSANYEQYF	TGTGCCAGCAGCGCCAACTACGAGCAGTACTTC
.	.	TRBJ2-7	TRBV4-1	CASSRGQTYEQYF	TGCGCCAGCAGCCGTGGACAGACCTACGAGCAGTACTTC
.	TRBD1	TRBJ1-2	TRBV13	CASSLGDRGDYGYTF	TGTGCCAGCAGCTTAGGGGACAGGGGAGACTATGGCTACACCTTC